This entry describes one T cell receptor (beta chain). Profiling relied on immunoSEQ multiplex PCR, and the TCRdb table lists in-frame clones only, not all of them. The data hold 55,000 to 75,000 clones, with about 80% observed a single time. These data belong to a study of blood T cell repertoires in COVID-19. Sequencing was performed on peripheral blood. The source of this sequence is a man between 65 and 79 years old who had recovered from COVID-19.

The CDR3 protein is CASSYLDRGSGEQFF. For the CDR3, the DNA is TGTGCCAGCAGTTACCTTGACAGGGGTTCCGGTGAGCAGTTCTTC. The rearrangement uses TRBV6-5 and TRBJ2-1; 8 bases align to TRBD1. Germline lookup yields CDR1 MNHEY and CDR2 SVGAGI. This CDR3 spans 15 amino acids. V lost 2 bases and J lost 9; bases outside the gene matches: 9.